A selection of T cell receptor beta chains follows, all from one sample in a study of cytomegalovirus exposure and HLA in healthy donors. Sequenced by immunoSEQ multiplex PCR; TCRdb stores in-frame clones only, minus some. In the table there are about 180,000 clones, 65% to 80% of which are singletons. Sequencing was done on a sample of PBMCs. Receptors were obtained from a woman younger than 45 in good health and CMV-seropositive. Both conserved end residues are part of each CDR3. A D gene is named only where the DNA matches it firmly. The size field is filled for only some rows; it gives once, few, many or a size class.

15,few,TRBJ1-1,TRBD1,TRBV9,TGTGCCAGCAGCAAAGAAGGGACAGAGAACACTGAAGCTTTCTTT,CASSKEGTENTEAFF
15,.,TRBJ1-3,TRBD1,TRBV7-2,TGTGCCAGCAGCTCAAGAGGGGGCGCTGGAAACACCATATATTTT,CASSSRGGAGNTIYF
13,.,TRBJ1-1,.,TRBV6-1,TGTGCCAGCAGCAACAGGGTACACACTGAAGCTTTCTTT,CASSNRVHTEAFF
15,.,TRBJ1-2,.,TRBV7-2,TGTGCCAGCTCACGAGGGAACGGGGAGTATGTGGGCTACACCTTC,CASSRGNGEYVGYTF
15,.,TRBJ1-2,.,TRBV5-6,TGTGCCAGCAGCTTGATCCGGGGTTGGAACTATGGCTACACCTTC,CASSLIRGWNYGYTF
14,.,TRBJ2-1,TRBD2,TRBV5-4,TGTGCCAGCAGCTGGGGACTAGCGGGGAGTGAGCAGTTCTTC,CASSWGLAGSEQFF
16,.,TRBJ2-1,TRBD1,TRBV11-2,TGTGCCAGCAGCTCGTACCGGGACAGGGGGTACAATGAGCAGTTCTTC,CASSSYRDRGYNEQFF
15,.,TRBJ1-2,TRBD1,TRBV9,TGTGCCAGCAGCGCAGTACCAGGGGGAGGCTATGGCTACACCTTC,CASSAVPGGGYGYTF
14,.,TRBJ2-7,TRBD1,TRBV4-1,TGCGCCAGCAGCCAAGTCAGGGGGTCCTACGAGCAGTACTTC,CASSQVRGSYEQYF
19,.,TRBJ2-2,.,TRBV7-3,TGTGCCAGCAGCTCCCCGAGACAGTCCGGGACTCAGAACACCGGGGAGCTGTTTTTT,CASSSPRQSGTQNTGELFF
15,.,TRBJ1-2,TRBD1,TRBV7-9,TGTTCCAGCCGAAACCGGACAGGGACAAACTATGGCTACACCTTC,CSSRNRTGTNYGYTF
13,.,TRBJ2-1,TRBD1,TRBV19,TGTGCCAGTAGTCCCAGGGGGTACAATGAGCAGTTCTTC,CASSPRGYNEQFF
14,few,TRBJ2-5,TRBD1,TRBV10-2,TGCGCCAGTAAAGTGGGACAGGGAGGCGAGACCCAGTACTTC,CASKVGQGGETQYF
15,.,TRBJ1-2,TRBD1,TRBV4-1,TGCGCCAGCAGCCAAGGGCAGGGGGCGCGGTATGGCTACACCTTC,CASSQGQGARYGYTF
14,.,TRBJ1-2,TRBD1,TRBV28,TGTGCCAGCAGTTTACGGACAGGGGGCGAAGGCTACACCTTC,CASSLRTGGEGYTF
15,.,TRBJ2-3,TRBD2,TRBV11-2,TGTGCCAGCAGCTTAGCTAGCGGGGTCATGGATACGCAGTATTTT,CASSLASGVMDTQYF
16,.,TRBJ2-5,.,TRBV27,TGTGCCAGCAGTCCCTATCCAGGGTACCCCCAAGAGACCCAGTACTTC,CASSPYPGYPQETQYF
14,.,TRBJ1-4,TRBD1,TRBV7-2,TGTGCCAGCAGTCCGGGACAGGGACCGCTGAAACTGTTTTTT,CASSPGQGPLKLFF
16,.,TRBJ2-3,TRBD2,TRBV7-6,TGTGCCAGCAGCTCGAGACTAGCGGGGGTGACAGATACGCAGTATTTT,CASSSRLAGVTDTQYF
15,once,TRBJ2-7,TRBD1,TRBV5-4,TGTGCCAGCAGCTCCCCGGGACAGGGGGACTACGAGCAGTACTTC,CASSSPGQGDYEQYF
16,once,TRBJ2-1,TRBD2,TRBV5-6,TGTGCCAGCACCTCGTCCGGGACTACCTGGAACAATGAGCAGTTCTTC,CASTSSGTTWNNEQFF
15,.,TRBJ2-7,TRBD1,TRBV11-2,TGTGCCAGCAGCCCTGAGCCGGACAGGGTGTCCGAGCAGTACTTC,CASSPEPDRVSEQYF
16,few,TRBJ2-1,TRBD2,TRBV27,TGTGCCAGCAGTTTAACACCAGCGGGGAGGCCGGGTGAGCAGTTCTTC,CASSLTPAGRPGEQFF
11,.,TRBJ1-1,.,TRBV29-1,TGCAGCGTTGACGGGGGGACTGAAGCTTTCTTT,CSVDGGTEAFF
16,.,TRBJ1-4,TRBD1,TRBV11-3,TGTGCCAGCAGCCAGGGACAGACAGGCGGTAATGAAAAACTGTTTTTT,CASSQGQTGGNEKLFF
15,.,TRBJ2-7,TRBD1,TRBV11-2,TGTGCCAGCAGCTCTACGCGGGACAGGTCCTACGAGCAGTACTTC,CASSSTRDRSYEQYF
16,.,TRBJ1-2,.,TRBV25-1,TGTGCCAGCAGTGAATCGGTACAGGGCAATAACTATGGCTACACCTTC,CASSESVQGNNYGYTF
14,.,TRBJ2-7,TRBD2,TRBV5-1,TGCGCCTGTCATGGGGGACTAGCGGGGGACGAGCAGTACTTC,CACHGGLAGDEQYF
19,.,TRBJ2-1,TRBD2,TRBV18,TGTGCCAGCTCACCACCGACTAGCGGGGGGAAGAGGTTGGACAATGAGCAGTTCTTC,CASSPPTSGGKRLDNEQFF
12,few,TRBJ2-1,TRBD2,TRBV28,TGTGCCAGCAGGGCCTCCGGGACTAGCCAGTTCTTC,CASRASGTSQFF
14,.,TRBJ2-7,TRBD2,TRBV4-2,TGTGCCAGCAGCGCCCAAGCGGGGGGCTCCGAGCAGTACTTC,CASSAQAGGSEQYF
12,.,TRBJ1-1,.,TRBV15,TGTGCCACCAGCTTCGGTTACACTGAAGCTTTCTTT,CATSFGYTEAFF
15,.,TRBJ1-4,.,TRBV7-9,TGTGCCAGCAGCGGTCTGGGACTAGGCCCTGAAAAACTGTTTTTT,CASSGLGLGPEKLFF
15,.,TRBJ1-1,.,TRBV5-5,TGTGCCAGCAGCTTGGAACCCAGGGGGAACACTGAAGCTTTCTTT,CASSLEPRGNTEAFF
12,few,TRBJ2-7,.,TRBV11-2,TGTGCCAGCAGCTATAGCTCCTACGAGCAGTACTTC,CASSYSSYEQYF
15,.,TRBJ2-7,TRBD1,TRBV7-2,TGTGCCAGCAGCCACCGGACAGGGGGCTCCTACGAGCAGTACTTC,CASSHRTGGSYEQYF
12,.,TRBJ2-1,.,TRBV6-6,TGTGCCAGCAGCCCTTCGTACAATGAGCAGTTCTTC,CASSPSYNEQFF
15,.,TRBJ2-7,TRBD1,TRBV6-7,TGTGCCAGCAGGTGGCGAGGGGGCCCTACCTACGAGCAGTACTTC,CASRWRGGPTYEQYF
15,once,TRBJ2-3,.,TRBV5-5,TGTGCCAGCAGCTTGGCGTACGGGGGCACAGATACGCAGTATTTT,CASSLAYGGTDTQYF
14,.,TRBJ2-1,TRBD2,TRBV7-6,TGTGCCAGCAGCTCCAGCGGGGGGTACAATGAGCAGTTCTTC,CASSSSGGYNEQFF
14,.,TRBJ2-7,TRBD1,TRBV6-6,TGTGCCAGCAGTTACCCGGACAGGGGCCACGAGCAGTACTTC,CASSYPDRGHEQYF
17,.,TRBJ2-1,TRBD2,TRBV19,TGTGCCAGTAGTTCCTTTGAGGGACTAGCGGGGCGGGATGAGCAGTTCTTC,CASSSFEGLAGRDEQFF
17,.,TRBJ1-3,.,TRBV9,TGTGCCAGCAGCGTTGTGGACAGCTCTAACTCTGGAAACACCATATATTTT,CASSVVDSSNSGNTIYF
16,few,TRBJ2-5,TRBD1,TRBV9,TGTGCCAGCAGCCCATCCCAACAGGGGGCTTTGGAGACCCAGTACTTC,CASSPSQQGALETQYF
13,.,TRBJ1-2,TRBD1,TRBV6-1,TGTGCCAGCAGTGTCGACAGGGGCTATGGCTACACCTTC,CASSVDRGYGYTF
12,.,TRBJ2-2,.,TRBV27,TGTGCCAGCGGCCGGGGCACCGGGGAGCTGTTTTTT,CASGRGTGELFF
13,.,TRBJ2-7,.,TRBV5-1,TGCGCCAGCAGCCTACGACAGTCCTACGAGCAGTACTTC,CASSLRQSYEQYF
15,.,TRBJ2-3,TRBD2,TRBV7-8,TGTGCCAGCAGGCAGAGCGGGGGATACACAGATACGCAGTATTTT,CASRQSGGYTDTQYF
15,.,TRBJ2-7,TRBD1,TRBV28,TGTGCCAGCAGTTTTTCAGGACAGGGCCTTTACGAGCAGTACTTC,CASSFSGQGLYEQYF
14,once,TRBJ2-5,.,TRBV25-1,TGTGCCAGCAGTAGGCAGCGCGAGATGGAGACCCAGTACTTC,CASSRQREMETQYF
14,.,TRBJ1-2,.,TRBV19,TGTGCCAGTAGTTTCGGCCGGGACTCGCTACGCTACACCTTC,CASSFGRDSLRYTF
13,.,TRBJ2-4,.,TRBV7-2,TGTGCCAGCAGCCCGAGGAGCAAAAACATTCAGTACTTC,CASSPRSKNIQYF
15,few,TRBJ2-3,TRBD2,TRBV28,TGTGCCACCCTAAGCGGGGGAGAGGGCGTGGATACGCAGTATTTT,CATLSGGEGVDTQYF
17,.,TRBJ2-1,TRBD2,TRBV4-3,TGCGCCAGCAGCCTCTTTAACCCAGCGGGGGGGCACAATGAGCAGTTCTTC,CASSLFNPAGGHNEQFF
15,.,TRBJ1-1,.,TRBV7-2,TGTGCCAGCAGCGGCCGGACACCTCAGGGGACTGAAGCTTTCTTT,CASSGRTPQGTEAFF
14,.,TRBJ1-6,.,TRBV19,TGTGCCACTTCCGAGGGAGATTATAATTCACCCCTCCACTTT,CATSEGDYNSPLHF
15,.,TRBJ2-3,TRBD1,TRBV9,TGTGCCAGCAGCGCCCGGGACAGGGGCACAGATACGCAGTATTTT,CASSARDRGTDTQYF
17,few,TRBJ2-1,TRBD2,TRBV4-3,TGCGCCAGCAGCCATGACGGGGGGGCTAGCGGGGACAATGAGCAGTTCTTC,CASSHDGGASGDNEQFF
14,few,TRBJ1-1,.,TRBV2,TGTGCCAGCAGCATTGACCAGGGCGACACTGAAGCTTTCTTT,CASSIDQGDTEAFF